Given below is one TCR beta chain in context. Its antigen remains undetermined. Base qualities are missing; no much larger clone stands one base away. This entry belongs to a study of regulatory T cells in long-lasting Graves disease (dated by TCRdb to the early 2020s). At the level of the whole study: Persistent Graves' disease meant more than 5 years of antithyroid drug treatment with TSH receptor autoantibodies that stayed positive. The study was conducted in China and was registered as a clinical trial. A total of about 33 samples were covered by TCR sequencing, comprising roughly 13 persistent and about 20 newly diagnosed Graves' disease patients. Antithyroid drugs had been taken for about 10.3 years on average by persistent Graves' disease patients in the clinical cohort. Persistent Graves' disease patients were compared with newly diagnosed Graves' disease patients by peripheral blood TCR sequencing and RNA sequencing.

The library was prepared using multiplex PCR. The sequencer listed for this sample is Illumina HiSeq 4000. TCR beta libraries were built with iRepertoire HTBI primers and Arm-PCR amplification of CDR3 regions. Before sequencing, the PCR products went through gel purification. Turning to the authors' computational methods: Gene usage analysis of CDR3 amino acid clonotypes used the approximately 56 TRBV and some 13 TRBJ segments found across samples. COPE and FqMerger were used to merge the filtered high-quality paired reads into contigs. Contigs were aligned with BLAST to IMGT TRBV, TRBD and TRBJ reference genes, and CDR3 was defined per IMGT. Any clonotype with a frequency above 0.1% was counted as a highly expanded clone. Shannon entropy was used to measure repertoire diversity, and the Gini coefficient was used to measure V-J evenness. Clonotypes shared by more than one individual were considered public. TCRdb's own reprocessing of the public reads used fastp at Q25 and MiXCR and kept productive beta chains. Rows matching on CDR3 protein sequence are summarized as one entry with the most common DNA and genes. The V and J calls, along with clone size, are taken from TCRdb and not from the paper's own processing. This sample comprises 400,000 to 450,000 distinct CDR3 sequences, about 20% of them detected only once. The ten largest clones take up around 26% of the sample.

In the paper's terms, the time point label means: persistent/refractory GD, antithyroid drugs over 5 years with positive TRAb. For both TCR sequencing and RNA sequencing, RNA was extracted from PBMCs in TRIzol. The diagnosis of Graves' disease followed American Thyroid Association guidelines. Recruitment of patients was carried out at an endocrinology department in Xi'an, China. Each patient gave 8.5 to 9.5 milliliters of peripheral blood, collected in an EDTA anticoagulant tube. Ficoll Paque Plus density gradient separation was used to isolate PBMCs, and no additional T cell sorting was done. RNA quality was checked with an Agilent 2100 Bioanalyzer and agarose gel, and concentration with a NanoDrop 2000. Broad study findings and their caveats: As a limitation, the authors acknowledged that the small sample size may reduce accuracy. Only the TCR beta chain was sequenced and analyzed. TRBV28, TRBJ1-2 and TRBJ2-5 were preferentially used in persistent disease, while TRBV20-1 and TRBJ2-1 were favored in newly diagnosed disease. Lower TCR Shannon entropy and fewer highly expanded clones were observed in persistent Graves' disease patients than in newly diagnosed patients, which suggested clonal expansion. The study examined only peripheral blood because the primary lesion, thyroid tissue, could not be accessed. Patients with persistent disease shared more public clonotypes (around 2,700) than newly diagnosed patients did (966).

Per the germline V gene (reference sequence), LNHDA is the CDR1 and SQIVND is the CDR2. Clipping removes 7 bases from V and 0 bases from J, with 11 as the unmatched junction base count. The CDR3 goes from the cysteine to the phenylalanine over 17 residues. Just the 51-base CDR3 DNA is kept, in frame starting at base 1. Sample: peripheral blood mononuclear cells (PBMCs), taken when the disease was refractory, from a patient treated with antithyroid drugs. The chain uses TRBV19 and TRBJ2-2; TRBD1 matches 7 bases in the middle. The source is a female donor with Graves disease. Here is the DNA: TGTGCCAGTACCGGGAAACCCGGGACAGCGAACACCGGGGAGCTGTTTTTT. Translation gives CASTGKPGTANTGELFF.